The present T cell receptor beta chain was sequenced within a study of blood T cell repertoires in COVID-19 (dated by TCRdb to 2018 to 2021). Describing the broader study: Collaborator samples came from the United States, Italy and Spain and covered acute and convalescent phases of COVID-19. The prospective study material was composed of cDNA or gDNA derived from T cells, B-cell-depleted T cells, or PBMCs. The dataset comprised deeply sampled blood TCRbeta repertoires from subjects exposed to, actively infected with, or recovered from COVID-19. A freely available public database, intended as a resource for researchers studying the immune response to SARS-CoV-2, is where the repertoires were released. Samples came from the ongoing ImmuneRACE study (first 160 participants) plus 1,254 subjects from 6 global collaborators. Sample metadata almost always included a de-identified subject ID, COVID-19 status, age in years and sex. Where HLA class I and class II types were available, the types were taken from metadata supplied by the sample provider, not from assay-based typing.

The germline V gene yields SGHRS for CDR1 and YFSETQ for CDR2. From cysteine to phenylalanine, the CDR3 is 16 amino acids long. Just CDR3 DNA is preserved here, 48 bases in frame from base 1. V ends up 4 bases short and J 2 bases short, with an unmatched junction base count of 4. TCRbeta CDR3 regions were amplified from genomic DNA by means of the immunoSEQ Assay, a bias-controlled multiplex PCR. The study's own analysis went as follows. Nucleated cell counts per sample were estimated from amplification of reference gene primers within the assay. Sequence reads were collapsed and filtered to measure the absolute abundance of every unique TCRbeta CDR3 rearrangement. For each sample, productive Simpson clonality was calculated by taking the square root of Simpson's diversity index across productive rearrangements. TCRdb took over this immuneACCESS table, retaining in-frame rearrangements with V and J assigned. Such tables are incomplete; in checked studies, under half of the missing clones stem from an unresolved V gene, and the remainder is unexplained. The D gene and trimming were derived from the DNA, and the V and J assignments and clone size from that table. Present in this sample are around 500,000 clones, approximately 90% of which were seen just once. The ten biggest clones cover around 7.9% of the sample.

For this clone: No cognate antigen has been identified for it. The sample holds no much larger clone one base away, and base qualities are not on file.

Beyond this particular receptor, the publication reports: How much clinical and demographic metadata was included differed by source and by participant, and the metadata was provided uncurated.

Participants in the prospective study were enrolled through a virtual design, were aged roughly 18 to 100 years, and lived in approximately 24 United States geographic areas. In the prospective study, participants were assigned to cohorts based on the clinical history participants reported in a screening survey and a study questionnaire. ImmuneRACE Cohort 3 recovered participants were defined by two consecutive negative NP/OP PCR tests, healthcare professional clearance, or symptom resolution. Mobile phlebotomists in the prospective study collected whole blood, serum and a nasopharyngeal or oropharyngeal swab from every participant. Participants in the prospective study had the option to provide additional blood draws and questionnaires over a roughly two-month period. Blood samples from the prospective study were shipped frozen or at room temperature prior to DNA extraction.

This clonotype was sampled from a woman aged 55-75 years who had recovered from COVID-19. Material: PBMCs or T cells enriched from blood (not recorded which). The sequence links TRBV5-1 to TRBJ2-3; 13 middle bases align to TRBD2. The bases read TGCGCCAGCAGCCCGGGACTAGCGGGGACCACAGATACGCAGTATTTT. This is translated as CASSPGLAGTTDTQYF.